This T cell receptor (beta chain) emerged from a study of blood T cell repertoires in COVID-19. Overall study: The analysed material was cDNA or gDNA that came from T cells, B-cell-depleted T cells, or PBMCs.

The CDR3 contains 13 residues. V gave up 4 bases and J gave up 0 bases, with 4 bases separating them. Produced via immunoSEQ multiplex PCR; TCRdb's table is partial and in-frame only. The table has over 250,000 clones, 91% seen once. Specimen: peripheral blood. V is TRBV12-3 or TRBV12-4 and J is TRBJ1-5; D gene uncertain. The receptor was derived from a woman aged 30 to 39 with COVID-19, enrolled during active disease. The CDR3 nucleotides are TGTGCCAGCAGTTATAATAGCAATCAGCCCCAGCATTTT. Amino acid sequence: CASSYNSNQPQHF.